This passage covers 22 T cell receptor beta chains from one sample sequenced in a study of T cells after yellow fever vaccination. In TCRdb, the 5' RACE reads were re-called with MiXCR into one record per CDR3 protein. This sample carries about 120,000 distinct CDR3 sequences, about 8.8% of them seen once, and the ten largest clones take roughly 40%. The sequences come from CD8+ T cells sorted from PBMCs, collected on the day of the yellow fever booster vaccination. All receptors come from a man aged 18 to 29 who received the YFV17D yellow fever vaccine.

This clonotype was picked up a small number of times. J is TRBJ2-5 and V is TRBV6-5; D is unresolved. CDR3 length: 14 amino acids. V was pared by 2 bases and J by 4 bases, with 11 bases between. CDR1 and CDR2 (germline): MNHEY, SVGAGI. The chain's CDR3 is CASSYGRPVETQYF. CDR3 coding DNA: TGTGCCAGCAGTTACGGACGGCCCGTAGAGACCCAGTACTTC.

This chain joins TRBV21-1 and TRBJ2-7; TRBD1 was called by the table and not checked on the DNA. TRBV21-1 is a known pseudogene. There are 15 residues in the CDR3. CDR3 sequence: CASSAGTGGMYEQYF. The CDR3 DNA reads TGTGCCAGCAGCGCAGGGACAGGGGGTATGTACGAGCAGTACTTC.

This clonotype came up a few times. V gene TRBV2 combines with J gene TRBJ1-5, with 7 bases aligning to TRBD1. The CDR3 has 14 amino acids. Trimming removed 6 bases from V and 6 bases from J; junction bases left unmatched: 8. The V gene's germline CDR1 is SNHLY and CDR2 FYNNEI. The CDR3 here is CASSDTGVRQPQHF. CDR3 in DNA: TGTGCCAGCAGCGACACAGGGGTACGTCAGCCCCAGCATTTT. The full variable domain, its missing parts supplied by reference TRBV2 and TRBJ1-5, is EPEVTQTPSHQVTQMGQEVILRCVPISNHLYFYWYRQILGQKVEFLVSFYNNEISEKSEIFDDQFSVERPDGSNFTLKIRSTKLEDSAMYFCASSDTGVRQPQHFGDGTRLSIL.

This clonotype showed up many times. The chain recombines TRBV5-1 with TRBJ2-3, with 10 positions matching TRBD1. Germline lookup yields CDR1 SGHRS and CDR2 YFSETQ. V was pared by 1 base and J by 3 bases, with 2 bases of the junction left unmatched. The CDR3 consists of 15 residues. CDR3 in DNA: TGCGCCAGCAGCTTGAGACAGGGGGCAACAGATACGCAGTATTTT. The encoded protein is CASSLRQGATDTQYF.

The genes are TRBV9 and TRBJ1-5, with TRBD1 matching over 7 bases. Germline lookup yields CDR1 SGDLS and CDR2 YYNGEE. V trimming: 0 bases; J trimming: 3 bases; junction bases outside the gene matches: 3. There are 15 residues in the CDR3. CDR3 sequence (DNA): TGTGCCAGCAGCGTAGAAGGGGGCTCCAATCAGCCCCAGCATTTT. Encoded protein: CASSVEGGSNQPQHF.

This chain uses TRBV12-3 or TRBV12-4 with TRBJ1-6; D gene unclear. Trimming took 3 bases from V and 5 from J, leaving 8 bases between them. The length of the CDR3 is 14 residues. CDR3 sequence: CASSFSRHNSPLHF. DNA for the CDR3: TGTGCCAGCAGTTTCTCCCGACATAATTCACCCCTCCACTTT.

The genes are TRBV6-5 and TRBJ1-1; no reliable D call. CDR1 and CDR2 from the germline V gene are MNHEY and SVGAGI. The length of the CDR3 is 14 residues. Trimming took 0 bases from V and 5 from J, leaving 10 bases between them. CDR3 in amino acids: CASSYSMDGTEAFF. Here the CDR3 DNA reads TGTGCCAGCAGTTACTCCATGGACGGGACTGAAGCTTTCTTT.

Only a few counts were recorded for this clonotype. The rearrangement joins TRBV7-9 to TRBJ1-2; TRBD1 matches 7 bases. The CDR3 is made up of 14 amino acids. The V gene end was trimmed by 8 bases and the J gene end by 8 bases; junction bases not matched to a gene: 14. CDR1 is SEHNR and CDR2 is FQNEAQ in the germline V gene (reference sequence). In DNA, the CDR3 is TGTGCCAGCGAGACAGGGCACCCTATCTGGGGCTACACCTTC. Its translation: CASETGHPIWGYTF.

The J gene is TRBJ1-1, the V gene TRBV12-3 or TRBV12-4, with 7 bases identical to TRBD1. This CDR3 is built from 16 residues. V was clipped by 6 bases and J by 0 bases; unmatched bases: 10. As DNA, the CDR3 is TGTGCCAGCAGCCAAAACAGGGGCGAGCTGAACACTGAAGCTTTCTTT. Encoded protein: CASSQNRGELNTEAFF.

The V call is TRBV7-9, the J call TRBJ2-3; 11 bases fit TRBD2. CDR1 and CDR2 (germline): SEHNR, FQNEAQ (reference sequence). After removal of 5 bases from V and 0 bases from J, the junction contained 10 bases not matched to a gene. CDR3 length: 18 amino acids. The chain's CDR3 is CASSRRLAGRSSTDTQYF. CDR3 coding DNA: TGTGCCAGCAGCAGACGACTAGCGGGGAGATCGAGCACAGATACGCAGTATTTT.

This clonotype was counted ten times or more. This chain uses TRBV5-1 with TRBJ2-7; D is ambiguous. The CDR3 runs 14 residues. CDR1 and CDR2 from the germline V gene are SGHRS and YFSETQ. V lost 2 bases to trimming and J lost 2 bases, with 11 bases between them. Written as DNA, the CDR3 is TGCGCCAGCAGCTTTACAAATCCGGCCTACGAGCAGTACTTC. Amino acids: CASSFTNPAYEQYF. Full variable domain (missing parts from reference TRBV5-1 and TRBJ2-7): KAGVTQTPRYLIKTRGQQVTLSCSPISGHRSVSWYQQTPGQGLQFLFEYFSETQRNKGNFPGRFSGRQFSNSRSEMNVSTLELGDSALYLCASSFTNPAYEQYFGPGTRLTVT.

This clonotype was counted only a few times. The chain employs TRBV4-2 and TRBJ1-5; no definite D call. From germline, CDR1 is LGHNA and CDR2 YNFKEQ. CDR3 size: 14 residues. Trimming stripped 4 bases from V and 4 bases from J, with 11 bases between. CDR3 loop: CASSPSGRNQPQHF. The CDR3 DNA reads TGTGCCAGCAGCCCGTCGGGCAGGAATCAGCCCCAGCATTTT.

The genes are TRBV20-1 and TRBJ2-7, with unresolved D. The germline gives CDR1 DFQATT, CDR2 SNEGSKA (reference sequence). The germline V and J ends were trimmed by 0 bases and 0 bases, with 9 bases remaining between them. The length of the CDR3 is 14 residues. CDR3 in amino acids: CSAREHISSYEQYV. For the CDR3, the DNA is TGCAGTGCTAGAGAGCATATCAGCTCCTACGAGCAGTACGTC.

This clonotype was observed a few times. The chain couples TRBV29-1 to TRBJ1-2, with TRBD1 as a possible D gene (5 bases). The V and J ends lost 4 bases and 5 bases respectively, with 17 bases between them. Germline V gene data show CDR1 as SQVTM and CDR2 as ANQGSEA. The CDR3 loop spans 14 amino acids. The CDR3 loop is CSVVAEGRDYGYTF. CDR3 bases: TGCAGCGTTGTAGCCGAGGGCAGGGATTATGGCTACACCTTC.

This clonotype was seen a handful of times. The chain employs TRBV3-1 and TRBJ2-2, with D unresolved. V gave up 0 bases and J gave up 5 bases, with 10 bases separating them. This CDR3 contains 15 residues. Germline CDR1 is LGHDT and CDR2 is YNNKEL (reference sequence). In nucleotides, the CDR3 is TGTGCCAGCAGCCAAGATCTTGGGAAGACCGGGGAGCTGTTTTTT. It is translated as CASSQDLGKTGELFF.

In this sample, this clonotype turned up many times. J is TRBJ2-3 and V is TRBV10-3; 9 nucleotides agree with TRBD2. Germline V lookup: CDR1 ENHRY, CDR2 SYGVKD. The CDR3 consists of 16 residues. J gave up 4 bases and V 2 bases, and 7 bases lay outside the gene matches. The CDR3 protein is CAISEPMRGGPDTQYF. DNA for the CDR3: TGTGCCATCAGTGAGCCTATGCGGGGGGGCCCAGATACGCAGTATTTT.

A few counts support this clonotype. The V and J genes are TRBV20-1 and TRBJ2-3, with unresolved D. Between the trimmed V and J ends, which lost 1 base and 6 bases, there was a span of 11 bases. The germline V gene encodes CDR1 DFQATT and CDR2 SNEGSKA (reference sequence). The CDR3 is made up of 13 amino acids. The CDR3 DNA is TGCAGTGCTAGAGGTACGCCTCCGGATACGCAGTATTTT. This encodes CSARGTPPDTQYF.

The sample holds a few counts of this clonotype. The DNA of the CDR3 is TGTGCCAGTTGGGAGACAGGGGGCCCCTATAATTCACCCCTCCACTTT. Translated, it gives CASWETGGPYNSPLHF. V and J are TRBV5-4 and TRBJ1-6, with 10 positions matching TRBD1. Trimming cost V 8 bases and J 2 bases; bases outside gene matches: 7. CDR1 SGHNT and CDR2 YYREEE come from the germline V gene (reference sequence). This CDR3 has 16 residues.

This clonotype has a handful of counts. The chain recombines TRBV30 with TRBJ2-7; D is perhaps TRBD2 (6 bases). CDR1 and CDR2 from the germline V gene are GTSNPN and SVGIG (reference sequence). V was cut by 0 bases and J by 1 base, with 16 bases left in between. The CDR3 length is 16 residues. CDR3 in DNA: TGTGCCTGGAGTGTCCTCGGGGGTCCCCTTTCCTACGAGCAGTACTTC. It encodes CAWSVLGGPLSYEQYF.

The V and J genes are TRBV20-1 and TRBJ1-4; 10 bases are shared with TRBD1. There are 14 residues in the CDR3. Germline lookup yields CDR1 DFQATT and CDR2 SNEGSKA (reference sequence). V dropped 3 bases and J dropped 8; count of bases not matched to a gene: 6. The CDR3 here is CSARWDRGREKLFF. CDR3 bases: TGCAGTGCTAGGTGGGACAGGGGCCGAGAAAAACTGTTTTTT.

The genes are TRBV5-1 and TRBJ2-7; maybe TRBD1 (5 bases). V dropped 3 bases and J dropped 0 bases, with 7 bases sitting between them. Germline CDR1 is SGHRS and CDR2 is YFSETQ. The CDR3 covers 13 residues. CDR3 sequence reads: CASSSGFSYEQYF. The DNA for the CDR3 is TGCGCCAGCAGCTCAGGGTTCTCCTACGAGCAGTACTTC.

The chain combines TRBV19 with TRBJ1-6, with 8 bases matching TRBD1. The junction had 15 bases not matched to a gene; V was cut back by 4 bases and J by 10 bases. The CDR3 consists of 17 residues. The germline gives CDR1 LNHDA, CDR2 SQIVND (reference sequence). The CDR3 protein is CASSTPHRQGSDSPLHF. The CDR3 nucleotides are TGTGCCAGTAGTACTCCACACAGACAGGGGTCGGACTCACCCCTCCACTTT.